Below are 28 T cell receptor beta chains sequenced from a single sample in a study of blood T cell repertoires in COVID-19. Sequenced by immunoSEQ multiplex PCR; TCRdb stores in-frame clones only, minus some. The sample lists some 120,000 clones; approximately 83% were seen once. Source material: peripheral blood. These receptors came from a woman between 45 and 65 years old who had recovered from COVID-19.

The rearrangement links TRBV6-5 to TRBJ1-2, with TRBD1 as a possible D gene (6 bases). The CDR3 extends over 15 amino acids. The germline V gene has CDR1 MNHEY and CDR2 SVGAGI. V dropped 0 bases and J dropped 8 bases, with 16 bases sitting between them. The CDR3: CASSYSNRARGGYTF. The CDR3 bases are TGTGCCAGCAGTTACTCGAACAGGGCTCGAGGGGGCTACACCTTC.

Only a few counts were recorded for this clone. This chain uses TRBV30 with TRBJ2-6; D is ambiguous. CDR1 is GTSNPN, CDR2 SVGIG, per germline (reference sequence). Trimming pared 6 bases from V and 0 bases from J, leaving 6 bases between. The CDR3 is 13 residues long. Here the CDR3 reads CACQVSGANVLTF. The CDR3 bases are TGTGCCTGTCAGGTCTCTGGGGCCAACGTCCTGACTTTC. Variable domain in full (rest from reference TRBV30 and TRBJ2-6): SQTIHQWPATLVQPVGSPLSLECTVEGTSNPNLYWYRQAAGRGLQLLFYSVGIGQISSEVPQNLSASRPQDRQFILSSKKLLLSDSGFYLCACQVSGANVLTFGAGSRLTVL.

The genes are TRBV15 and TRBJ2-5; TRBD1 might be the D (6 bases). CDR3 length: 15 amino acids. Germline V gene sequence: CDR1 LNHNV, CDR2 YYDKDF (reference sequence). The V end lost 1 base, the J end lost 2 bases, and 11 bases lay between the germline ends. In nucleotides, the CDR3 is TGTGCCACCAGCAGAGGAGGGGGTTTTCAAGAGACCCAGTACTTC. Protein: CATSRGGGFQETQYF.

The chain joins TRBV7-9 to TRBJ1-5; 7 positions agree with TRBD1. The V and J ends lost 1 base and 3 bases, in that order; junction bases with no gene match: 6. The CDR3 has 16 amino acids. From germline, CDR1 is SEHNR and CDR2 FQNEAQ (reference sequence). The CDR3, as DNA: TGTGCCAGCAGCTTAGACTTAGGGACAGACAATCAGCCCCAGCATTTT. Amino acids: CASSLDLGTDNQPQHF.

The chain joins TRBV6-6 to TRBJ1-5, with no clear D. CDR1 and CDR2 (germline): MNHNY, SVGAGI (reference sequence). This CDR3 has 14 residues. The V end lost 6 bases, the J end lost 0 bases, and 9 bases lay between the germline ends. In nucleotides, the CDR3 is TGTGCCAGCAGCCCCACTTATAGCAATCAGCCCCAGCATTTT. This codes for CASSPTYSNQPQHF.

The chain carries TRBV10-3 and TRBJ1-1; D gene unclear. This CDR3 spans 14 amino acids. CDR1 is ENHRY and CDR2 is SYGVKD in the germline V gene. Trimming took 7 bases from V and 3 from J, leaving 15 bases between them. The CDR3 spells CAITLAAGDTEAFF. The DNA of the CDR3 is TGTGCCATCACCCTCGCCGCGGGAGACACTGAAGCTTTCTTT.

CDR3 in DNA: TGTGCCATCAGTGAGCGGGGGAGGGACACTGAAGCTTTCTTT. Its translation: CAISERGRDTEAFF. This chain uses TRBV10-3 with TRBJ1-1; tentative D call: TRBD1 (5 bases). V was clipped by 2 bases and J by 3 bases, with 10 bases between them. This CDR3 has 14 residues. Germline CDR1 and CDR2: ENHRY and SYGVKD.

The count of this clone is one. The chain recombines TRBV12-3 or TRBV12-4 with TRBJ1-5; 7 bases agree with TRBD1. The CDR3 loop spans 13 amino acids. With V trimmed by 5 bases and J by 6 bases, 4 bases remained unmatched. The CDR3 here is CASSPDRAQPQHF. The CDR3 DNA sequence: TGTGCCAGCAGTCCCGACAGGGCTCAGCCCCAGCATTTT.

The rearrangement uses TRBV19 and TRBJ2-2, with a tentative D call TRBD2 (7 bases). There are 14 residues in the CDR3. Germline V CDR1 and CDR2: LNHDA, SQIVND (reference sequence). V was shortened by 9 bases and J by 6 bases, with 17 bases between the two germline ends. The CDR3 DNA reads TGTGCCAGCGGGGGAGGGGGTTATCCCGGGGAGCTGTTTTTT. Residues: CASGGGGYPGELFF.

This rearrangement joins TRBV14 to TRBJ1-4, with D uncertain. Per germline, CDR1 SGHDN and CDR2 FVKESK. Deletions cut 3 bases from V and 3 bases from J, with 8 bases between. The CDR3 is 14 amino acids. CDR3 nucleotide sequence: TGTGCCAGCAGCCACAGGCATGCTAATGAAAAACTGTTTTTT. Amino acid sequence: CASSHRHANEKLFF.

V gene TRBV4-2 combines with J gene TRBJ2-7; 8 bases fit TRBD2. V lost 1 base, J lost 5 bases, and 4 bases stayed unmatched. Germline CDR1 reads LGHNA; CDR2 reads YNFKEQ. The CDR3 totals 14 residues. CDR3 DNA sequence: TGTGCCAGCAGCCAAGTTAGCGGGGAGGACGAGCAGTACTTC. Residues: CASSQVSGEDEQYF.

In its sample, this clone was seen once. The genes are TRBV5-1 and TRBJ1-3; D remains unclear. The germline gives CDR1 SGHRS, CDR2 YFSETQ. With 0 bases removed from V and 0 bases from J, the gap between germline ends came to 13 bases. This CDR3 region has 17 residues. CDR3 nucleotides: TGCGCCAGCAGCTTGGACGGCAGCGCGAGCTCTGGAAACACCATATATTTT. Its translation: CASSLDGSASSGNTIYF. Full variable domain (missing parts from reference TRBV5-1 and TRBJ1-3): KAGVTQTPRYLIKTRGQQVTLSCSPISGHRSVSWYQQTPGQGLQFLFEYFSETQRNKGNFPGRFSGRQFSNSRSEMNVSTLELGDSALYLCASSLDGSASSGNTIYFGEGSWLTVV.

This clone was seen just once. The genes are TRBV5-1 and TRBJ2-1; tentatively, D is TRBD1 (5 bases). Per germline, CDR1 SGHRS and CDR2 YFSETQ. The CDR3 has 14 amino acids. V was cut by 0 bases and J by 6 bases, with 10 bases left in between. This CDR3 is CASSLEGVGNEQFF. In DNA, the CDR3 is TGCGCCAGCAGCTTGGAAGGGGTAGGCAATGAGCAGTTCTTC.

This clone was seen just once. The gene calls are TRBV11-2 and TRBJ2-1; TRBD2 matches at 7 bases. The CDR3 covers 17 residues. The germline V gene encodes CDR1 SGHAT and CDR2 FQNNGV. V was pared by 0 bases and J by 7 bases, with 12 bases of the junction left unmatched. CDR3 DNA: TGTGCCAGCAGCTTAGACGGACTAGATTCATCCAAAAATGAGCAGTTCTTC. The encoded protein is CASSLDGLDSSKNEQFF.

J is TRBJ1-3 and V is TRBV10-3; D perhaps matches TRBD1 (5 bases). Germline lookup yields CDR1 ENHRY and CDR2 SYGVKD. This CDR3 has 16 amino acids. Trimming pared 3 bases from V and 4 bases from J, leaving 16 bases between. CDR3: CAISDAGGVSGNTIYF. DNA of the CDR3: TGTGCCATCAGTGATGCTGGGGGGGTGAGCGGAAACACCATATATTTT.

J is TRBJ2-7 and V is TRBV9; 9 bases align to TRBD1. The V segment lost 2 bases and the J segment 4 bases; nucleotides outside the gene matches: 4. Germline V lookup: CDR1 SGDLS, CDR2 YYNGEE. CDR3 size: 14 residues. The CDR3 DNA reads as TGTGCCAGCAGCGTTGAACAGGGGGCTTACGAGCAGTACTTC. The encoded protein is CASSVEQGAYEQYF.

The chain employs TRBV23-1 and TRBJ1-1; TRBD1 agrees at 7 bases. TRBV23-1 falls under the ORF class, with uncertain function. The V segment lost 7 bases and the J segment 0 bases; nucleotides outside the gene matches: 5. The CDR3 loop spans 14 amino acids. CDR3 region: CASIRTGLNTEAFF. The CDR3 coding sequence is TGCGCCAGCATTAGGACAGGTCTGAACACTGAAGCTTTCTTT.

The CDR3 is CASSVGRNSPLHF. The CDR3 DNA reads TGTGCCAGCAGCGTCGGGAGGAATTCACCCCTCCACTTT. This chain connects TRBV11-2 to TRBJ1-6; no definite D call. V shed 5 bases and J shed 7 bases, with 9 bases lying between them. The CDR3 spans 13 residues. Germline values: CDR1 SGHAT, CDR2 FQNNGV.

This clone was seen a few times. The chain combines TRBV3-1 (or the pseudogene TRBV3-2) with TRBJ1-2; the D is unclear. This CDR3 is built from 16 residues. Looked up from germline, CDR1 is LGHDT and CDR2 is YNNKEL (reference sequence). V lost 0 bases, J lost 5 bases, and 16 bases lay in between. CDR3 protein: CASSQDGQVLGYGYTF. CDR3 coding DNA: TGTGCCAGCAGCCAAGATGGGCAGGTTCTTGGGTATGGCTACACCTTC.

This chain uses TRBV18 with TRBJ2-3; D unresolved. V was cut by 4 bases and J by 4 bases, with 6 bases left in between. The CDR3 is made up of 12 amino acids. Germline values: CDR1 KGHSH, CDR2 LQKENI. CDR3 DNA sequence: TGTGCCAGCTCACACCGCGCAGATACGCAGTATTTT. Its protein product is CASSHRADTQYF.

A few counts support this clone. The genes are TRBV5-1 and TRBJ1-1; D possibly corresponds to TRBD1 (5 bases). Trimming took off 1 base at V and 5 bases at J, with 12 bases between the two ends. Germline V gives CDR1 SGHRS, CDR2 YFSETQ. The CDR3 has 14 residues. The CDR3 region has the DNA TGCGCCAGCAGCTTGACAACAGGTCGTACTGAAGCTTTCTTT. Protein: CASSLTTGRTEAFF.

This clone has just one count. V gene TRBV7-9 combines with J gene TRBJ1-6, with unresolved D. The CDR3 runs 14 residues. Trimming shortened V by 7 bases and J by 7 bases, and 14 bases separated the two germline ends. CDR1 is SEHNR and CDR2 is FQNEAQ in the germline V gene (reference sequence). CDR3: CASNHGVGNSPLHF. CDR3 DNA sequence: TGTGCCAGCAACCACGGGGTTGGGAATTCACCCCTCCACTTT.

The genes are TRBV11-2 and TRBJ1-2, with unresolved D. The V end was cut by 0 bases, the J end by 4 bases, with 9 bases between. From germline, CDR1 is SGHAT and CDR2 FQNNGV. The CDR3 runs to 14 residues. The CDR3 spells CASSLDGGFYGYTF. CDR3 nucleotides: TGTGCCAGCAGCTTAGATGGAGGATTCTATGGCTACACCTTC.

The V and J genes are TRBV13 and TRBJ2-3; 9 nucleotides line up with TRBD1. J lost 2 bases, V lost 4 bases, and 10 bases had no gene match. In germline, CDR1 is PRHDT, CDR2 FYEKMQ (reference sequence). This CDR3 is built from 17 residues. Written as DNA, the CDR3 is TGTGCCAGCAGCTCCCGGACAGGGGAGGCCTACACAGATACGCAGTATTTT. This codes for CASSSRTGEAYTDTQYF.

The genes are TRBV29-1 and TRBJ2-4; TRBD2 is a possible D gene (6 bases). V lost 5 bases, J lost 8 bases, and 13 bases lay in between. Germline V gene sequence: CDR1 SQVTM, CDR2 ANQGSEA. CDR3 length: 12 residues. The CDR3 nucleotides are TGCAGCGTTATTGGAGGGTCTGACATTCAGTACTTC. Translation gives CSVIGGSDIQYF.

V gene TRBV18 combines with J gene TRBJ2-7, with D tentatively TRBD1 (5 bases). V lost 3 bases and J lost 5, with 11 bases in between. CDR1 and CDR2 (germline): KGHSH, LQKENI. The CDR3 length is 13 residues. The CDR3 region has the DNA TGTGCCAGCTCACCCTCGACAGTTCACGAGCAGTACTTC. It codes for CASSPSTVHEQYF.

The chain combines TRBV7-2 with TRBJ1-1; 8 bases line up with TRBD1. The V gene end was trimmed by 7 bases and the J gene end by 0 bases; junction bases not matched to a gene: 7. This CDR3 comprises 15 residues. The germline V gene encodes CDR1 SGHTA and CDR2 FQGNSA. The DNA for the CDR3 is TGTGCCAGCAACAATTACAGGGGGATGAACACTGAAGCTTTCTTT. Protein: CASNNYRGMNTEAFF.

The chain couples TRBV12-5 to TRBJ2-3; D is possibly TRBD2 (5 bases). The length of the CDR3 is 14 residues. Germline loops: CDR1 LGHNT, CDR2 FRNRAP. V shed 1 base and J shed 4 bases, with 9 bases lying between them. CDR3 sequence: CASGLDGIPDTQYF. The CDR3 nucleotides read TGTGCTAGTGGTTTGGACGGGATCCCAGATACGCAGTATTTT.